Sequencing of this TCR beta chain was carried out in a study of technical replicates of blood from several donors. TCRdb keeps only in-frame clones here, not all; method: immunoSEQ multiplex PCR. The sample has about 82,000 clones; approximately 94% are singletons. CDR1 is MNHEY, CDR2 SMNVEV, per germline (reference sequence). The CDR3 has 16 amino acids. After removal of 8 bases from V and 0 bases from J, the junction contained 10 bases not matched to a gene. The chain links TRBV27 to TRBJ2-5, with 9 bases that match TRBD1. The sample consisted of T cells isolated from PBMCs. The clonotype comes from a human donor in good health. DNA of the CDR3: TGTGCCAGCGATCCCCGGGACAGGGCGTACCAAGAGACCCAGTACTTC. This codes for CASDPRDRAYQETQYF.